This T cell receptor beta chain was identified during a study of blood T cell repertoires in COVID-19. On the study more broadly: Acute and convalescent COVID-19 samples came from the United States, Italy and Spain. Sources were T cells, B-cell-depleted T cells, or PBMCs; the material itself was cDNA or gDNA.

The germline V gene encodes CDR1 LGHDT and CDR2 YNNKEL (reference sequence). This CDR3 region has 14 residues. J gave up 5 bases and V 3 bases, and 0 bases lay outside the gene matches. Seattle patients were enrolled during active infection and followed longitudinally. In the original analysis: Amplification of reference gene primers was used by the study to estimate nucleated cell counts. Produced via immunoSEQ multiplex PCR; TCRdb's table is partial and in-frame only. V and J calls and clone size are as listed in that table; D and trimming were resolved from the DNA. The sample includes 450,000 or so clones, 85% to 90% of them seen just once.

The chain couples TRBV3-1 (or the pseudogene TRBV3-2) to TRBJ1-6; TRBD1 matches at 8 bases. Sequenced material: peripheral blood. The sequence derives from a young man with COVID-19, enrolled during active disease. The CDR3 DNA reads as TGTGCCAGCAGCCAGGGACAGGATAATTCACCCCTCCACTTT. It encodes CASSQGQDNSPLHF.